This TCR beta chain was sequenced in a study of technical replicates of blood from a few donors. The germline CDR1 and CDR2 sequences are SEHNR and FQNEAQ (reference sequence). The CDR3 runs to 14 residues. Trimming pared 4 bases from V and 4 bases from J, leaving 10 bases between. TCRdb's table, derived via immunoSEQ multiplex PCR, lists solely in-frame clones and lacks some. The sample lists tens of thousands of clones, approximately 95% occurring once. The TCR was taken from a human donor in good health. Some clones in this sample may be carry-over from other donors' samples. The sequenced material came from PBMCs. The chain combines TRBV7-9 with TRBJ1-4, with a weak D call TRBD1 (6 bases). The CDR3 loop reads CASSSIQGNEKLFF. In DNA, the CDR3 is TGTGCCAGCAGCTCAATACAGGGTAATGAAAAACTGTTTTTT.